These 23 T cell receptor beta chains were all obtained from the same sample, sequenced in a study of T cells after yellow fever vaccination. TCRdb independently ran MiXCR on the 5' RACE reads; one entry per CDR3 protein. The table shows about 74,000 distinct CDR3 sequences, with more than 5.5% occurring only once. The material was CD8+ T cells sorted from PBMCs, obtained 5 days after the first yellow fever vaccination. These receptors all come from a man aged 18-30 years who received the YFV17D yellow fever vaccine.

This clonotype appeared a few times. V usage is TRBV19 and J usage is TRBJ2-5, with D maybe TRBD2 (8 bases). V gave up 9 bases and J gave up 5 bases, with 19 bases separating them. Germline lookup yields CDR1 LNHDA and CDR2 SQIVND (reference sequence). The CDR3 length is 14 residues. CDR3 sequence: CASGGDSGAETQYF. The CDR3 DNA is TGTGCCAGCGGGGGGGACAGCGGGGCCGAGACCCAGTACTTC.

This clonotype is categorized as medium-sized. The CDR3 DNA follows: TGTGCCAGCAGCCAAGACGTACAGGGAGATACGCAGTATTTT. Protein product: CASSQDVQGDTQYF. J is TRBJ2-3 and V is TRBV14; D may be TRBD1 (6 bases). Trimming took 0 bases from V and 5 from J, leaving 9 bases between them. In germline, CDR1 is SGHDN, CDR2 FVKESK. The CDR3 has 14 residues.

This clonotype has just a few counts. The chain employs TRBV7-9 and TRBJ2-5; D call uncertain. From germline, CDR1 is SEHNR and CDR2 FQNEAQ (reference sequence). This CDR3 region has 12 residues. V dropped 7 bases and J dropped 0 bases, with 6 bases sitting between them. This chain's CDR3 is CASTSYQETQYF. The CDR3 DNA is TGTGCCAGCACCTCATACCAAGAGACCCAGTACTTC.

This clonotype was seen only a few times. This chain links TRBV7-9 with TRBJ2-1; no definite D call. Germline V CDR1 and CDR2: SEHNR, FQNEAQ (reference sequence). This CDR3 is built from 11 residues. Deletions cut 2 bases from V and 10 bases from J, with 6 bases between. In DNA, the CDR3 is TGTGCCAGCAGCTTATACCTGGAGCAGTTCTTC. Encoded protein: CASSLYLEQFF.

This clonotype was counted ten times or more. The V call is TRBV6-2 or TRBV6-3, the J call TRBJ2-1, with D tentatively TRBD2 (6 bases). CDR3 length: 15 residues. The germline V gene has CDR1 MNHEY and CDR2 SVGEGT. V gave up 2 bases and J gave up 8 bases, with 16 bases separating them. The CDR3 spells CASSYPGTYPHEQFF. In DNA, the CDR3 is TGTGCCAGCAGTTACCCCGGGACTTACCCCCATGAGCAGTTCTTC.

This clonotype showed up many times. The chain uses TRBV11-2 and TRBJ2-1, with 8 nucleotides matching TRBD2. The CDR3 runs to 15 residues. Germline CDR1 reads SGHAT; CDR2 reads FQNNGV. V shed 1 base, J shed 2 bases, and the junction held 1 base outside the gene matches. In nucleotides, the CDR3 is TGTGCCAGCAGCTTAGCCGGGGGGGCCTACAATGAGCAGTTCTTC. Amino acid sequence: CASSLAGGAYNEQFF. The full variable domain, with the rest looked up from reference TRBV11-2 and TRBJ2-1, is EAGVAQSPRYKIIEKRQSVAFWCNPISGHATLYWYQQILGQGPKLLIQFQNNGVVDDSQLPKDRFSAERLKGVDSTLKIQPAKLEDSAVYLCASSLAGGAYNEQFFGPGTRLTVL.

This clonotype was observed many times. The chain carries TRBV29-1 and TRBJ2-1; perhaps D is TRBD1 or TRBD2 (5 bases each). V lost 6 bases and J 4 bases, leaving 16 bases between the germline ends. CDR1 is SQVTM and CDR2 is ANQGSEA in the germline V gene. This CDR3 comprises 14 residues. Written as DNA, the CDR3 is TGCAGCGTGGACCGCCCTGGGGGTTACAATGAGCAGTTCTTC. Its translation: CSVDRPGGYNEQFF.

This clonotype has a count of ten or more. In nucleotides, the CDR3 is TGTGCCAGCAGCTCGACTCGCCGCACTAACGAGCAGTACTTC. Encoded protein: CASSSTRRTNEQYF. The gene calls are TRBV7-9 and TRBJ2-7; D call uncertain. The V gene's germline CDR1 is SEHNR and CDR2 FQNEAQ (reference sequence). Trimming took 4 bases from V and 5 from J, leaving 15 bases between them. There are 14 residues in the CDR3.

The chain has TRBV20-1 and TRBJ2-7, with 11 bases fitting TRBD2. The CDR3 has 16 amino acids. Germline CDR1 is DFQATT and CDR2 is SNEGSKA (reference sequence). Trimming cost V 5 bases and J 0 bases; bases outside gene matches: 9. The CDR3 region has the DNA TGCAGTGCTGCTGCCGGGACTAGCGGTTTCTCCTACGAGCAGTACTTC. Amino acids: CSAAAGTSGFSYEQYF.

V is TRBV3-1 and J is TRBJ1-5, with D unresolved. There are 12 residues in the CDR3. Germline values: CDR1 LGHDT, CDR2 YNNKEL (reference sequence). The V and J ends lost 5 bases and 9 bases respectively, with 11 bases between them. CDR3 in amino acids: CASSEGLGPQHF. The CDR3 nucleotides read TGTGCCAGCAGCGAAGGTCTTGGGCCCCAGCATTTT.

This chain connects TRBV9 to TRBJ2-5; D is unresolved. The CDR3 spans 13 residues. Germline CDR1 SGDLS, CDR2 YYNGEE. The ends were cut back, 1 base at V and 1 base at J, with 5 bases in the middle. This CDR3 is CASSVKLQETQYF. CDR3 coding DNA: TGTGCCAGCAGCGTAAAGCTCCAAGAGACCCAGTACTTC.

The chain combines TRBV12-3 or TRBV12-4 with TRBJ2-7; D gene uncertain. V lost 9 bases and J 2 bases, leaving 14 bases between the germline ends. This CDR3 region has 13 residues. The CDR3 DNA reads TGTGCCAGGAGTAATTGGATACCCTACGAGCAGTACTTC. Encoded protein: CARSNWIPYEQYF.

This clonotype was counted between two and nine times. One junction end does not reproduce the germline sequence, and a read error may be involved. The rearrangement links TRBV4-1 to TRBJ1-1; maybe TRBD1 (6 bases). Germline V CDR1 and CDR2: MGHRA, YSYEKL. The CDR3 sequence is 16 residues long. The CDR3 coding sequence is TGCGCCAGCAGCCCCCGACAGGATCCTGGACCTACTGGAGCTTTCTTT. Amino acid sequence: CASSPRQDPGPTGAFF.

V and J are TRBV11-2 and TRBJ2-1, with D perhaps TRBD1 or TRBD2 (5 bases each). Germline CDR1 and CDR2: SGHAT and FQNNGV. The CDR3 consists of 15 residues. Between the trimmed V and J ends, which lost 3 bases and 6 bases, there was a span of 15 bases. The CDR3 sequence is CASSLTPRGLNEQFF. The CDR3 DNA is TGTGCCAGCAGCTTGACACCCCGGGGCCTCAATGAGCAGTTCTTC.

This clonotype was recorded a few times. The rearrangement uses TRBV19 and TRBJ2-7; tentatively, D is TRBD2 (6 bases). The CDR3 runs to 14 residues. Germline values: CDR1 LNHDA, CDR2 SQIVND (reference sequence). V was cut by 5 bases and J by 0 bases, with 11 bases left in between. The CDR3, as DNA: TGTGCCAGTAGTTACCGGGGGATCTCCTACGAGCAGTACTTC. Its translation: CASSYRGISYEQYF.

The CDR3 loop reads CASSPRGGHEQYV. The CDR3 coding sequence is TGCGCCAGCAGCCCCCGCGGGGGCCACGAGCAGTACGTC. The J gene is TRBJ2-7, the V gene TRBV5-1; D is perhaps TRBD2 (7 bases). CDR3 size: 13 residues. Between the trimmed V and J ends, which lost 4 bases and 5 bases, there was a span of 13 bases. Germline CDR1 is SGHRS and CDR2 is YFSETQ.

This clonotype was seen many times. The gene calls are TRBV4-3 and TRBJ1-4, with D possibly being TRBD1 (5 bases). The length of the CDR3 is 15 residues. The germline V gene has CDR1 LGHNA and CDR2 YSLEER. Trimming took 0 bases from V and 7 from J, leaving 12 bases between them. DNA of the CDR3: TGCGCCAGCAGCCAAGATTCAGGGAAGAGTGAAAAACTGTTTTTT. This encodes CASSQDSGKSEKLFF.

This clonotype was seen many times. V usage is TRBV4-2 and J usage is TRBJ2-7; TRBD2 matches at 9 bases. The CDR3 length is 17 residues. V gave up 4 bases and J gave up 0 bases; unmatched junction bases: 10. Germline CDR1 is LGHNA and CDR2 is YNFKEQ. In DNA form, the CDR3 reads TGTGCCAGCAGCCCTCGTTCGAGCGGGGGGAACTCCTACGAGCAGTACTTC. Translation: CASSPRSSGGNSYEQYF.

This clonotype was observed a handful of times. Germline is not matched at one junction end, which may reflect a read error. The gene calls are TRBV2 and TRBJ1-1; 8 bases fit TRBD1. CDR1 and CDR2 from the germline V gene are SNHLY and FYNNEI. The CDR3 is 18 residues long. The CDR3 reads CASSGSPLATGVNTGAFF. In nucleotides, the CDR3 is TGTGCCAGCAGTGGTTCCCCTCTGGCGACAGGGGTCAACACTGGAGCTTTCTTT.

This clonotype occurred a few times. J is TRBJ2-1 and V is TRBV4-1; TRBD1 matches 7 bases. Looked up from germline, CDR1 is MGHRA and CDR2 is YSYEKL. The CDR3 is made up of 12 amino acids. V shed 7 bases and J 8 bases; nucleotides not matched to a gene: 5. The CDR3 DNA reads TGCGCCAGCAAGGGGACAGTCCATGAGCAGTTCTTC. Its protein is CASKGTVHEQFF.

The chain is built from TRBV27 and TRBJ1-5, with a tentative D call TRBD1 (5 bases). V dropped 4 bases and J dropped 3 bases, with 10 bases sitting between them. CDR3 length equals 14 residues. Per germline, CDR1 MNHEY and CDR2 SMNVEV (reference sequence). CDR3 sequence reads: CASSWSGVNQPQHF. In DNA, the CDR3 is TGTGCCAGCAGTTGGTCGGGGGTCAATCAGCCCCAGCATTTT.

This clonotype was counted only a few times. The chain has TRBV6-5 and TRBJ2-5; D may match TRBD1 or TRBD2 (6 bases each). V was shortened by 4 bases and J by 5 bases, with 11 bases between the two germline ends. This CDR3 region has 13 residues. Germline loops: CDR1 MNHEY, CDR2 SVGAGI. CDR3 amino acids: CASSLGGLETQYF. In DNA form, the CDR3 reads TGTGCCAGCAGTTTAGGGGGGCTTGAGACCCAGTACTTC.

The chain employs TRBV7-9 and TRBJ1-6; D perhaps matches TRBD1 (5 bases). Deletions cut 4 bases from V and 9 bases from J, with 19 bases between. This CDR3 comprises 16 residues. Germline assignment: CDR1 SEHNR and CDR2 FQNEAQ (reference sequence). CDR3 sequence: CASSSGGLSLGSPLHF. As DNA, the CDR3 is TGTGCCAGCAGCTCCGGGGGTTTGTCGTTAGGTTCACCCCTCCACTTT.